This record looks at one TCR beta chain sequence and its context. Antigen specificity is unknown. The data stem from a study of T cell responses to AZD1222 COVID-19 vaccine. Trimming removed 4 bases from V and 4 bases from J; junction bases left unmatched: 5. From germline, CDR1 is MNHEY and CDR2 SVGAGI. This CDR3 has 15 residues. The data were produced by immunoSEQ multiplex PCR, yet TCRdb's version contains in-frame clones alone and is incomplete. The sample carries tens of thousands of clones, 87% recorded once. Overall study findings and caveats: Clonal diversity was possibly underestimated, and the donors were mostly white British, with more females. Repertoires in all cases were sampled only once the peak T cell response had passed. Reportedly, nearly half of unique spike TCRs recognized epitopes outside B.1.351/B.1.1.7 mutations. At baseline, seropositivity was found in only six or seven AZD1222 recipients.

Sequences were derived from peripheral blood, sampled on day 0 of AZD1222 vaccination. This chain connects TRBV6-5 to TRBJ2-1; 9 bases are a match to TRBD1. This clonotype originated in an adult in good health. CDR3: CASSLDRGGYNEQFF. The CDR3 DNA reads TGTGCCAGCAGTTTGGACAGGGGAGGTTACAATGAGCAGTTCTTC.